The clone carrying this T cell receptor (beta chain) has only one observation. The V gene's germline CDR1 is KGHSH and CDR2 LQKENI. CDR3 length: 13 residues. V lost 6 bases and J lost 1, with 9 bases in between. This sample is part of a study of blood T cell repertoires in COVID-19. Study-level background: Some COVID-19 samples were acute and others convalescent; all came from the United States, Italy and Spain.

Authors' analysis steps: Estimation of nucleated cell counts was performed using reference gene primer amplification. TCRdb's copy holds only in-frame clones and misses some; the assay was immunoSEQ multiplex PCR. That table is the source of V, J and clone size, and D and trimming were worked out from the DNA. The table lists 120,000 to 150,000 clones, approximately 86% of them singletons. The sequence came from a woman aged 60 to 75 with acute or convalescent COVID-19. The specimen sequenced was peripheral blood. The V call is TRBV18, the J call TRBJ1-1; D perhaps matches TRBD1 (5 bases). The CDR3 loop reads CASSWGENTEAFF. CDR3 bases: TGTGCCAGCTCGTGGGGGGAGAACACTGAAGCTTTCTTT.